A selection of T cell receptor beta chains follows, all from one sample in a study of PD-1 blockade in classical Hodgkin lymphoma. Produced via immunoSEQ multiplex PCR; TCRdb's table is partial and in-frame only. The sample consists of some 33,000 clones, approximately 65% of them appearing once. Sequencing was performed on peripheral blood mononuclear cells (PBMCs), taken before the fourth cycle of nivolumab. These receptors were taken from a human donor with classical Hodgkin lymphoma. Each CDR3 is given with its conserved first and last residue. Each record gives: clone size, D gene, V gene, J gene, CDR3 DNA, CDR3 protein. The D gene is left open where the match is weak. Clone size is shown for a subset of rows, as once, few, many or a class of expanded clone.

>.|TRBD1|TRBV5-1|TRBJ1-2
TGCGCCAGCAGCCGGGGGACAGCTGACTATGGCTACACCTTC
CASSRGTADYGYTF
>.|TRBD1|TRBV29-1|TRBJ1-1
TGCAGCGTTCCACCATTGGGGACAGGTGGGGCTTTCTTT
CSVPPLGTGGAFF
>.|TRBD1|TRBV27|TRBJ1-1
TGTGCCAGCAGTCATGGACAGGGCACTGAAGCTTTCTTT
CASSHGQGTEAFF
>.|.|TRBV18|TRBJ1-1
TGTGCCAGCTCACCGAGCGTGGCAGGGATGAACACTGAAGCTTTCTTT
CASSPSVAGMNTEAFF
>.|TRBD1|TRBV11-2|TRBJ2-1
TGTGCCAGCAGCTTAGATCCAGGGGGTGCCCACAATGAGCAGTTCTTC
CASSLDPGGAHNEQFF
>.|TRBD1|TRBV4-1|TRBJ1-1
TGCGCCAGCAGCTGGACAGGGGGCATTGAAGCTTTCTTT
CASSWTGGIEAFF
>.|TRBD1|TRBV19|TRBJ1-5
TGTGCCAGTAGTACCAGACAGGGGCAGGGCCAGCCCCAGCATTTT
CASSTRQGQGQPQHF
>.|.|TRBV14|TRBJ1-4
TGTGCCAGCAGCCAAGAAGGGTGGGGGAGAAAACTGTTTTTT
CASSQEGWGRKLFF
>.|.|TRBV5-1|TRBJ1-2
TGCGCCAGCAGCGTGGGACACTTAGCTAACTATGGCTACACCTTC
CASSVGHLANYGYTF
>once|.|TRBV9|TRBJ2-7
TGTGCCAGCAGCGCAGTACAGGGAACCTACGAGCAGTACTTC
CASSAVQGTYEQYF
>few|.|TRBV6-4|TRBJ2-3
TGTGCCAGCAGTGACGGAGGGGGCACGTCAGATACGCAGTATTTT
CASSDGGGTSDTQYF
>.|.|TRBV7-9|TRBJ1-6
TGTGCCAGCAGCCCGGGGCCAGTAAATAATTCACCCCTCCACTTT
CASSPGPVNNSPLHF
>.|TRBD1|TRBV28|TRBJ1-2
TGTGCCAGCAGTTTATCGCGACAGGGTGGTGGCTACACCTTC
CASSLSRQGGGYTF
>.|TRBD1|TRBV10-3|TRBJ2-7
TGTGCCATCAACCCGGGACAGGATAGCGAGCAGTACTTC
CAINPGQDSEQYF
>.|.|TRBV25-1|TRBJ2-5
TGTGCCAGCAGTCTGGTTGGGGACGAGGAGACCCAGTACTTC
CASSLVGDEETQYF
>.|TRBD2|TRBV9|TRBJ2-4
TGTGCCAGCAGCGTAGACCCAGACGGGGGGGCCGAAAACATTCAGTACTTC
CASSVDPDGGAENIQYF
>.|.|TRBV7-9|TRBJ1-4
TGTGCCAGCAGCCTAATGGAGGGGGCTAATGAAAAACTGTTTTTT
CASSLMEGANEKLFF
>.|.|TRBV5-6|TRBJ1-1
TGTGCCAGCAGCCGCAGGGAAGGTACTGAAGCTTTCTTT
CASSRREGTEAFF
>.|.|TRBV14|TRBJ2-7
TGTGCCAGCAGCCAAGACTCTCCTTGGGAGGCCGCCTACGAGCAGTACTTC
CASSQDSPWEAAYEQYF
>once|TRBD1|TRBV7-9|TRBJ1-1
TGTGCCAGCAGCCGGACAGGGGAAGCTTTCTTT
CASSRTGEAFF
>.|.|TRBV5-1|TRBJ2-7
TGCGCCAGCAGCCCGGGCTACGAGCAGTACTTC
CASSPGYEQYF
>.|.|TRBV6-4|TRBJ2-3
TGTGCCAGCAGTGACTCGATATCGGGTGCAGATACGCAGTATTTT
CASSDSISGADTQYF
>.|.|TRBV6-5|TRBJ2-5
TGTGCCAGCAACGATAAGGGGACCCAGTACTTC
CASNDKGTQYF
>few|TRBD1|TRBV15|TRBJ1-2
TGTGCCACCAGCAGAGACCTGGGACAGGGCTATGGCTACACCTTC
CATSRDLGQGYGYTF
>.|.|TRBV7-9|TRBJ2-5
TGTGCCAGCAGCTCGCCCCACCGGGGTCAAGAGACCCAGTACTTC
CASSSPHRGQETQYF
>few|.|TRBV2|TRBJ1-4
TGTGCCAGCAGTGAAAAAATGGCGGCTAATGAAAAACTGTTTTTT
CASSEKMAANEKLFF
>.|.|TRBV19|TRBJ1-5
TGTGCCAGTAGTAGAATTTATAGCAATCAGCCCCAGCATTTT
CASSRIYSNQPQHF
>.|.|TRBV5-1|TRBJ2-5
TGCGCCAGCAGCTTGGATTCTTGGGAGACCCAGTACTTC
CASSLDSWETQYF
>few|.|TRBV7-2|TRBJ2-3
TGTGCCAGCAGCTTAAGGGGGAGGGGAGACGTCGATACGCAGTATTTT
CASSLRGRGDVDTQYF
>few|.|TRBV15|TRBJ1-1
TGTGCCACCAGCAGCGAAGAAACAACTGAAGCTTTCTTT
CATSSEETTEAFF
>.|TRBD2|TRBV27|TRBJ2-7
TGTGCCAGCAGTTCCACAGCGGGAGCCTCTGGGGAGCAGTACTTC
CASSSTAGASGEQYF
>.|TRBD1|TRBV6-6|TRBJ1-1
TGTGCCAGCAGTTTCGGACAGGTGAACACTGAAGCTTTCTTT
CASSFGQVNTEAFF
>.|.|TRBV2|TRBJ1-2
TGTGCCAGCACCCGGACAGTAGACGGCTACACCTTC
CASTRTVDGYTF
>.|.|TRBV5-1|TRBJ2-5
TGCGCCTCAAAACAACAAGAGACCCAGTACTTC
CASKQQETQYF
>.|.|TRBV9|TRBJ2-1
TGTGCCAGCAGCGTAGGTGTAGTTCGACAGTTAGACAATGAGCAGTTCTTC
CASSVGVVRQLDNEQFF
>medium-sized|.|TRBV19|TRBJ1-1
TGTGCCAGTAGTATAGCCCGGCTAGCAACCAACACTGAAGCTTTCTTT
CASSIARLATNTEAFF
>.|.|TRBV2|TRBJ1-3
TGTGCCAGCAGTGTTGATCCGGGGCCTGGAAACACCATATATTTT
CASSVDPGPGNTIYF
>.|TRBD2|TRBV9|TRBJ2-5
TGTGCCAGCAGCCCAAACTGGGGAGGGGTAGAGACCCAGTACTTC
CASSPNWGGVETQYF
>.|TRBD2|TRBV29-1|TRBJ2-5
TGCAGCGTAGATAAAAAACTAGCGGGGGGGCCTCAGGATGAGACCCAGTACTTC
CSVDKKLAGGPQDETQYF
>.|TRBD2|TRBV7-7|TRBJ2-1
TGTGCTAGCAGCTCGAGGGGACTAGTAGAGTTAAATGAGCAGTTCTTC
CASSSRGLVELNEQFF
>.|TRBD1|TRBV30|TRBJ2-5
TGTGCCTGGCAAAACTCAGGGGGCGCGCAGACCCAGTACTTC
CAWQNSGGAQTQYF
>.|TRBD2|TRBV27|TRBJ2-2
TGTGCCAGCAGTTGGGCGGGGGGCACCGGGGAGCTGTTTTTT
CASSWAGGTGELFF
>.|.|TRBV4-1|TRBJ2-7
TGCGCCAGCAGCCAGATGGAGGGGGGTTCCTACGAGCAGTACTTC
CASSQMEGGSYEQYF
>.|TRBD1|TRBV7-6|TRBJ1-2
TGTGCCAGCAGCTCGAGACAGGGAAAGGATGGCTACACCTTC
CASSSRQGKDGYTF
>.|.|TRBV30|TRBJ1-5
TGTGCCTGGAGGGTAGGGGGGGGGTATAGCAATCAGCCCCAGCATTTT
CAWRVGGGYSNQPQHF
>.|TRBD1|TRBV7-6|TRBJ2-7
TGTGCCAGCAGCCAAACAGGGGGCTACGAGCAGTACTTC
CASSQTGGYEQYF
>.|TRBD1|TRBV28|TRBJ2-7
TGTGCCAGCGGCGGACAGGAAGGGTACGAGCAGTACTTC
CASGGQEGYEQYF
>.|.|TRBV20-1|TRBJ2-1
TGCAGTGGCTCTAAGTACAATGAGCAGTTCTTC
CSGSKYNEQFF
>.|.|TRBV16|TRBJ1-1
TGTGCCAGCAGCCCCTCAGGGAGCAGGGAAAACACTGAAGCTTTCTTT
CASSPSGSRENTEAFF
>.|TRBD2|TRBV5-6|TRBJ2-1
TGTGCCAGCAGCTTGGGACTAGCGGGAATCAATGAGCAGTTCTTC
CASSLGLAGINEQFF